The 15 T cell receptor beta chains reported below all come from one sample, sequenced in a study of shared clonotypes between healthy human individuals. The naive CD8 subset, CD45RO-negative cells positively selected for CCR7, excluded terminally differentiated effector memory CD45RA+ cells. Measured with immunoSEQ multiplex PCR; TCRdb has only the in-frame clones, and not every one. The sample holds 750,000 to 1,000,000 clones, about 92% seen once. The sequencing input was naive CD8+ T cells sorted from blood. The receptors come from a man younger than 40 in good health.

This chain connects TRBV27 to TRBJ2-1, with 10 bases fitting TRBD1. J was trimmed by 5 bases and V by 8 bases; bases with no gene match: 6. The V gene's germline CDR1 is MNHEY and CDR2 SMNVEV (reference sequence). CDR3 length: 14 residues. CDR3 DNA: TGTGCCAGCGGACGACAGGGGGCCAACAATGAGCAGTTCTTC. Translated: CASGRQGANNEQFF.

This clone was observed once. The J gene is TRBJ2-1, the V gene TRBV28; 8 bases align to TRBD2. The CDR3 is made up of 23 amino acids. V shed 6 bases, J shed 0 bases, and the junction held 28 bases outside the gene matches. Looked up from germline, CDR1 is MDHEN and CDR2 is SYDVKM. The CDR3 sequence: CASRPVAGEPGLDEFSSYNEQFF. The DNA of the CDR3 is TGTGCCAGCAGACCGGTTGCGGGCGAACCGGGACTAGACGAGTTTAGCTCCTACAATGAGCAGTTCTTC.

J is TRBJ2-1 and V is TRBV27, with 7 positions matching TRBD2. Per the germline V gene, CDR1 is MNHEY and CDR2 is SMNVEV (reference sequence). There are 18 residues in the CDR3. J gave up 8 bases and V 2 bases, and 18 bases lay outside the gene matches. CDR3 DNA sequence: TGTGCCAGCAGTTTAACCCCCACTGCGGGAGTAATAGGGGATGAGCAGTTCTTC. Its translation: CASSLTPTAGVIGDEQFF.

J is TRBJ2-3 and V is TRBV27; 11 positions agree with TRBD2. Germline V lookup: CDR1 MNHEY, CDR2 SMNVEV (reference sequence). J was trimmed by 10 bases and V by 2 bases; bases with no gene match: 14. The CDR3 totals 17 residues. In nucleotides, the CDR3 is TGTGCCAGCAGTTTAAGTCATTGGAGTAGCGGGAGGGCCCCGCAGTATTTT. Translation gives CASSLSHWSSGRAPQYF.

This chain connects TRBV19 to TRBJ2-7; D is perhaps TRBD2 (6 bases). CDR1 is LNHDA, CDR2 SQIVND, per germline (reference sequence). The CDR3 is 13 residues long. Trimming left V 7 bases short and J 0 bases short, with 10 bases between. CDR3 nucleotide sequence: TGTGCCAGTATTGGGGGGAGCTCCTACGAGCAGTACTTC. Its protein is CASIGGSSYEQYF. The full variable domain, with the rest looked up from reference TRBV19 and TRBJ2-7, is DGGITQSPKYLFRKEGQNVTLSCEQNLNHDAMYWYRQDPGQGLRLIYYSQIVNDFQKGDIAEGYSVSREKKESFPLTVTSAQKNPTAFYLCASIGGSSYEQYFGPGTRLTVT.

This clone was seen once. The chain is built from TRBV7-2 and TRBJ2-7; D is undetermined. This CDR3 spans 15 amino acids. The V and J ends lost 1 base and 2 bases respectively, with 12 bases between them. CDR1 SGHTA and CDR2 FQGNSA come from the germline V gene. In nucleotides, the CDR3 is TGTGCCAGCAGCTTAGAAGGGTTAAGGACCTACGAGCAGTACTTC. Its translation is CASSLEGLRTYEQYF.

The chain couples TRBV28 to TRBJ2-7; 10 nucleotides align to TRBD2. Germline values: CDR1 MDHEN, CDR2 SYDVKM. Trimming took 6 bases from V and 0 from J; bases not matched to a gene: 5. The CDR3 length is 15 residues. CDR3 nucleotide sequence: TGTGCCAGCAGAATTAGCGGGGGGAGCTCCTACGAGCAGTACTTC. Its translation is CASRISGGSSYEQYF. Combining the CDR3 with reference TRBV28 and TRBJ2-7 gives the whole variable domain DVKVTQSSRYLVKRTGEKVFLECVQDMDHENMFWYRQDPGLGLRLIYFSYDVKMKEKGDIPEGYSVSREKKERFSLILESASTNQTSMYLCASRISGGSSYEQYFGPGTRLTVT.

This chain connects TRBV7-2 to TRBJ2-1; D is possibly TRBD2 (5 bases). CDR3 size: 13 residues. CDR1 and CDR2 from the germline V gene are SGHTA and FQGNSA. Trimming shortened V by 4 bases and J by 4 bases, and 8 bases separated the two germline ends. Here the CDR3 reads CASSWTSYNEQFF. The CDR3 DNA reads TGTGCCAGCAGCTGGACTTCTTACAATGAGCAGTTCTTC.

The chain couples TRBV11-3 to TRBJ2-1, with 15 bases that match TRBD2. Looked up from germline, CDR1 is SGHNT and CDR2 is YENEEA. The CDR3 covers 17 residues. V lost 5 bases to trimming and J lost 6 bases; unmatched junction nucleotides: 8. The DNA of the CDR3 is TGTGCCAGCAGCGCACGGACTAGCGGGAGGGTGGGCAATGAGCAGTTCTTC. It encodes CASSARTSGRVGNEQFF.

CDR3 DNA sequence: TGTGCCAGCAGCCCCGGAAGGCGGGAGGGGGCCTACGAGCAGTACTTC. Its protein is CASSPGRREGAYEQYF. The V and J genes are TRBV7-2 and TRBJ2-7, with 9 bases lining up with TRBD2. This CDR3 spans 16 amino acids. Germline CDR1 is SGHTA and CDR2 is FQGNSA. V dropped 5 bases and J dropped 2; count of bases not matched to a gene: 10.

The chain employs TRBV4-1 and TRBJ2-3, with 9 positions matching TRBD1. Trimming removed 4 bases from V and 4 bases from J; junction bases left unmatched: 6. The germline V gene has CDR1 MGHRA and CDR2 YSYEKL. The CDR3 is 15 amino acids. The CDR3 here is CASSLRDRDPDTQYF. CDR3 DNA sequence: TGCGCCAGCAGCCTACGGGACAGGGATCCAGATACGCAGTATTTT.

The J gene is TRBJ2-7, the V gene TRBV7-9; D assignment may be TRBD1 or TRBD2 (5 bases each). The CDR3 length is 12 residues. V was pared by 1 base and J by 7 bases, with 8 bases between. Germline CDR1 SEHNR, CDR2 FQNEAQ (reference sequence). The CDR3 DNA reads as TGTGCCAGCAGCTTAGGGGGGAAAGAGCAGTACTTC. Its translation is CASSLGGKEQYF.

The count of this clone is one. The rearrangement uses TRBV4-1 and TRBJ1-2; D gene ambiguous. Germline values: CDR1 MGHRA, CDR2 YSYEKL. V lost 0 bases and J 4 bases, leaving 12 bases between the germline ends. CDR3 length equals 15 residues. CDR3 sequence reads: CASSQEWINGYGYTF. The CDR3 DNA sequence: TGCGCCAGCAGCCAAGAGTGGATAAATGGCTATGGCTACACCTTC.

The chain recombines TRBV11-2 with TRBJ2-1; D is uncertain. Germline CDR1 reads SGHAT; CDR2 reads FQNNGV. The V end lost 1 base, the J end lost 8 bases, and 18 bases lay between the germline ends. The CDR3 spans 16 residues. Here the CDR3 DNA reads TGTGCCAGCAGCTTAGTTACCAGTACTGCCTCGGATGAGCAGTTCTTC. Translating it yields CASSLVTSTASDEQFF.

The chain combines TRBV11-2 with TRBJ2-5, with D uncertain. Germline values: CDR1 SGHAT, CDR2 FQNNGV. The CDR3 runs to 12 residues. Trimming removed 4 bases from V and 5 bases from J, with 8 bases in between. The CDR3 DNA follows: TGTGCCAGCAGCTCAACGGAGGAGACCCAGTACTTC. It translates to CASSSTEETQYF.